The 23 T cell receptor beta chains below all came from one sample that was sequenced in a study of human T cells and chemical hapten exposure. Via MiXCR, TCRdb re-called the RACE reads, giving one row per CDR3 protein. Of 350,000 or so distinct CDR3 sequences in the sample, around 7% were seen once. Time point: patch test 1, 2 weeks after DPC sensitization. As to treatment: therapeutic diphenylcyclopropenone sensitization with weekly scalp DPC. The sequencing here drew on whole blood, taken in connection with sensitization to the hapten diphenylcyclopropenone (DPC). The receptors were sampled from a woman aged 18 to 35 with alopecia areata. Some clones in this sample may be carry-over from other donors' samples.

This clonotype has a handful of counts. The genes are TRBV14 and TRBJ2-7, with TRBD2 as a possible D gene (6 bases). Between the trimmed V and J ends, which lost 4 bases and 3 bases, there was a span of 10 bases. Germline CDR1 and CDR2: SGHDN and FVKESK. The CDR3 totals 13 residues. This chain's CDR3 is CASSRLDYYEQYF. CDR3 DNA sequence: TGTGCCAGCAGCCGACTAGATTACTACGAGCAGTACTTC.

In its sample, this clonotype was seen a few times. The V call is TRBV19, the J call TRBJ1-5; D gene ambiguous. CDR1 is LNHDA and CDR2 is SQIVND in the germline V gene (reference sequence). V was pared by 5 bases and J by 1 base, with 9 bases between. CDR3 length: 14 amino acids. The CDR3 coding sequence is TGTGCCAGTAGTGCTGGAATGAGCAATCAGCCCCAGCATTTT. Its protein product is CASSAGMSNQPQHF.

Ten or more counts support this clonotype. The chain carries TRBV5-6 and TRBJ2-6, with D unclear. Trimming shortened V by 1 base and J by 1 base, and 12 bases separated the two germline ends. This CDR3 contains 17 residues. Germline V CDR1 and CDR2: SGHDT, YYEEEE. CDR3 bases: TGTGCCAGCAGCTTGTCGATGGATTTTTCTGGGGCCAACGTCCTGACTTTC. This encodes CASSLSMDFSGANVLTF.

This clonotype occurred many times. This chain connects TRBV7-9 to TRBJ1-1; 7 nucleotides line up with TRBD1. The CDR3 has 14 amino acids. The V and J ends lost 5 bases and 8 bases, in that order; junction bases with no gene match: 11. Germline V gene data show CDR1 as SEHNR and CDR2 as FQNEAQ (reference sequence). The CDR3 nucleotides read TGTGCCAGCAGCCCCGGACAGGAGAAGGCCGAAGCTTTCTTT. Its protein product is CASSPGQEKAEAFF.

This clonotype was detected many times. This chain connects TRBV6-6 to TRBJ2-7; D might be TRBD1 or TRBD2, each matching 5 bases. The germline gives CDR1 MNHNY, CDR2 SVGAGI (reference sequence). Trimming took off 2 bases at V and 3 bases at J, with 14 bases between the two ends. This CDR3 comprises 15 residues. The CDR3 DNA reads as TGTGCCAGCAGTTACAGTCAGGGAGATATCTACGAGCAGTACTTC. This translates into CASSYSQGDIYEQYF.

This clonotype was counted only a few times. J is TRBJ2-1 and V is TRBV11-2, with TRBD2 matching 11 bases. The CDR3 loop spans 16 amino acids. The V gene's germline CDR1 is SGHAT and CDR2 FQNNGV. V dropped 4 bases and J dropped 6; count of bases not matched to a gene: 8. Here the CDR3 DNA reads TGTGCCAGCAGCTCACGCTCTAGCGGGGGGCTCAATGAGCAGTTCTTC. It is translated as CASSSRSSGGLNEQFF. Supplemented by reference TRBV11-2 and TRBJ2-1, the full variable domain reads EAGVAQSPRYKIIEKRQSVAFWCNPISGHATLYWYQQILGQGPKLLIQFQNNGVVDDSQLPKDRFSAERLKGVDSTLKIQPAKLEDSAVYLCASSSRSSGGLNEQFFGPGTRLTVL.

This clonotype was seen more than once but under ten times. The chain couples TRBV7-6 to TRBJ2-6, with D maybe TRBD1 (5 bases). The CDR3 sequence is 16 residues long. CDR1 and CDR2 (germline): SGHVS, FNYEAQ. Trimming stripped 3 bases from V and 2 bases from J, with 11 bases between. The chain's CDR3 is CASSLGHSPGANVLTF. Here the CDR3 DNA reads TGTGCCAGCAGCTTGGGGCACAGTCCTGGGGCCAACGTCCTGACTTTC.

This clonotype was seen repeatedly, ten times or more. This chain's CDR3 is CASSQADRWNEKLFF. CDR3 bases: TGTGCCAGCTCACAGGCAGACCGATGGAATGAAAAACTGTTTTTT. The rearrangement joins TRBV18 to TRBJ1-4; no reliable D call. Per germline, CDR1 KGHSH and CDR2 LQKENI. This CDR3 contains 15 residues. The V end lost 4 bases, the J end lost 5 bases, and 14 bases lay between the germline ends.

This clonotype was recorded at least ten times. The CDR3 DNA sequence: TGTGCCAGCAGCGCCCTGGGGGGACAGGGGGGCCACGAGCAGTACTTC. As protein: CASSALGGQGGHEQYF. This chain links TRBV7-6 with TRBJ2-7, with 11 bases aligning to TRBD1. The CDR3 is 16 residues long. Germline CDR1 SGHVS, CDR2 FNYEAQ. Germline trimming cut 5 bases from V and 5 bases from J; bases unmatched to any gene: 11.

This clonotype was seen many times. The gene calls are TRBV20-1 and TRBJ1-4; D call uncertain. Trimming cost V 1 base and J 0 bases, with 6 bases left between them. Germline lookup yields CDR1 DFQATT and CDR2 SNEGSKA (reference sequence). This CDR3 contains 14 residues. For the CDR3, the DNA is TGCAGTGCTAGAGCCCTTGCAACTAATGAAAAACTGTTTTTT. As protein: CSARALATNEKLFF.

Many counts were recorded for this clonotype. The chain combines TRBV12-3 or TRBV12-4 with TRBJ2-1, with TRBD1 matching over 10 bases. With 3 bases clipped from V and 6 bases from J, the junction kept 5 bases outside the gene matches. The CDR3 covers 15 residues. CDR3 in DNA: TGTGCCAGCAGTTTGCGACAGGGGGCTCGCAATGAGCAGTTCTTC. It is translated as CASSLRQGARNEQFF.

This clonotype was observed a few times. In DNA form, the CDR3 reads TGTGCCAGCAGCCTCTCGACAGGGGAGGCGACTGAAGCTTTCTTT. Residues: CASSLSTGEATEAFF. The chain has TRBV16 and TRBJ1-1; 8 positions match TRBD1. This CDR3 has 15 amino acids. Trimming at V came to 4 bases and at J to 5 bases, leaving 9 bases not matched to a gene. Germline V gene data show CDR1 as KGHSY and CDR2 as FQNENV.

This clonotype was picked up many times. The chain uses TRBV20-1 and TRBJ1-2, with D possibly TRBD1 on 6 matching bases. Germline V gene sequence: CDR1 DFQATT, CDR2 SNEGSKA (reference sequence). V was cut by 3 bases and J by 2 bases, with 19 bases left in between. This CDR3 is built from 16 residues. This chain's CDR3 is CSASTRRGAQNYGYTF. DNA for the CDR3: TGCAGTGCTAGCACGAGAAGGGGGGCGCAGAACTATGGCTACACCTTC.

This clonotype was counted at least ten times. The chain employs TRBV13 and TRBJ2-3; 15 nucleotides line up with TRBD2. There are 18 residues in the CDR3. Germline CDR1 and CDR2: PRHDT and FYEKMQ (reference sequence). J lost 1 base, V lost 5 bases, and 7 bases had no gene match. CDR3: CASSPRTSGGAGTDTQYF. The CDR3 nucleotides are TGTGCCAGCAGCCCAAGGACTAGCGGGGGGGCGGGCACAGATACGCAGTATTTT.

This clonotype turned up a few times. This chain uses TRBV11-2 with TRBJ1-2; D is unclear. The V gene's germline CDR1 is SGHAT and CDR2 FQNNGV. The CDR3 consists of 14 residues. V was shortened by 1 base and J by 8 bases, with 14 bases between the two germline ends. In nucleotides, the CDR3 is TGTGCCAGCAGCTTAGTAGTACAAGCCCAGGGCTACACCTTC. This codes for CASSLVVQAQGYTF.

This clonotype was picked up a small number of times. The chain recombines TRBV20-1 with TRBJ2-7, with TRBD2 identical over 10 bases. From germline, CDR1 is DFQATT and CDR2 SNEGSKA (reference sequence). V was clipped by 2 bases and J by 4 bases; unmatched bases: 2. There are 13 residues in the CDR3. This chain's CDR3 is CSARTSGEYEQYF. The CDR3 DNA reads TGCAGTGCTAGAACTAGCGGGGAGTACGAGCAGTACTTC.

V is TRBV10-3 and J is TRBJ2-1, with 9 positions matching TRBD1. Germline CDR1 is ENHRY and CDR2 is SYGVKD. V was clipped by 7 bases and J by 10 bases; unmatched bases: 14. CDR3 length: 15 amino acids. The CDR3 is CAITGDRVTPWEQFF. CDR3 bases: TGTGCCATCACTGGGGACAGGGTAACACCCTGGGAGCAGTTCTTC.

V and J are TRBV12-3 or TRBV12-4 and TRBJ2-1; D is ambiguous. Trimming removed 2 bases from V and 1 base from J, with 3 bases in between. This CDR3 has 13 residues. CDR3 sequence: CASSLMSYNEQFF. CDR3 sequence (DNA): TGTGCCAGCAGTTTAATGTCCTACAATGAGCAGTTCTTC.

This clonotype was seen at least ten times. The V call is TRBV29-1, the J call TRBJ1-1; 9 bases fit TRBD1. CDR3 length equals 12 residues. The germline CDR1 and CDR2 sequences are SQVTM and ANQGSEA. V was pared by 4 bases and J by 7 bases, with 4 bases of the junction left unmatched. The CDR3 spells CSVGPGQGEAFF. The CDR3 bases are TGCAGCGTTGGTCCGGGACAGGGTGAAGCTTTCTTT.

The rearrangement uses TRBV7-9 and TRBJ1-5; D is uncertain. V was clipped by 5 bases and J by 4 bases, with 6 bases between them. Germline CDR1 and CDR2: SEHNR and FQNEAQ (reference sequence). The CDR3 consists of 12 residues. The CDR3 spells CASSVVNQPQHF. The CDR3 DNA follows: TGTGCCAGCAGCGTCGTAAATCAGCCCCAGCATTTT. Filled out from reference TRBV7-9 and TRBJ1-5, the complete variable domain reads DTGVSQNPRHKITKRGQNVTFRCDPISEHNRLYWYRQTLGQGPEFLTYFQNEAQLEKSRLLSDRFSAERPKGSFSTLEIQRTEQGDSAMYLCASSVVNQPQHFGDGTRLSIL.

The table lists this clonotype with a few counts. In DNA, the CDR3 is TGTGCCAGCAGTTTAAATGGGTTTAGCGGGGGGCACACCGGGGAGCTGTTTTTT. As protein: CASSLNGFSGGHTGELFF. V is TRBV28 and J is TRBJ2-2, with 10 bases that match TRBD2. Germline V lookup: CDR1 MDHEN, CDR2 SYDVKM. The V gene end was trimmed by 2 bases and the J gene end by 3 bases; junction bases not matched to a gene: 9. This CDR3 comprises 18 residues.

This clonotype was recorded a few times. The CDR3 nucleotides are TGTGCCAGCTCACCCATTACAACGGACACCATATATTTT. Translated: CASSPITTDTIYF. V and J are TRBV18 and TRBJ1-3; D remains ambiguous. V was trimmed by 3 bases and J by 8 bases, leaving 11 bases between them. The CDR3 is made up of 13 amino acids. The germline V gene has CDR1 KGHSH and CDR2 LQKENI.

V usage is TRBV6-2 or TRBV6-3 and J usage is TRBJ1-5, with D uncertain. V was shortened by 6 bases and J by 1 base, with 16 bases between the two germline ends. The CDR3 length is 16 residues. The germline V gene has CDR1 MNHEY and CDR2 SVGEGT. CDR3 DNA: TGTGCCAGCAGCCGTTATTCGAGGTTGAGCAATCAGCCCCAGCATTTT. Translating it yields CASSRYSRLSNQPQHF.